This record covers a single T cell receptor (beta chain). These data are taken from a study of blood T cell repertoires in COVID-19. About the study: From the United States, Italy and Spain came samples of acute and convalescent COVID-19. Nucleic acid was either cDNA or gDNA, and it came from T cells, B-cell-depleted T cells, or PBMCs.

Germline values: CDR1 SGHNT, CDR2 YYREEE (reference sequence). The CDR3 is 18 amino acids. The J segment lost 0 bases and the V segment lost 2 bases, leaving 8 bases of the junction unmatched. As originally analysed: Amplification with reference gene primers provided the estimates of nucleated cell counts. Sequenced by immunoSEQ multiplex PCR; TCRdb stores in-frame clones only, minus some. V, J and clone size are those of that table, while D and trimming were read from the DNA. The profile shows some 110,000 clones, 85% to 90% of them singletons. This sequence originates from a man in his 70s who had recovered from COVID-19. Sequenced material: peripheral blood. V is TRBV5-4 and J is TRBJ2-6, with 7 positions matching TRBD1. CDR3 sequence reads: CASSFGVRGNSGANVLTF. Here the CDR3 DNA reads TGTGCCAGCAGCTTCGGTGTCAGGGGGAACTCTGGGGCCAACGTCCTGACTTTC.